Within the sample, the clone carrying this T cell receptor (beta chain) is medium-sized. Its antigen is as yet unknown. This specimen comes from a study of molecular identifiers for immune sequencing clone quantification. Overall study context: In replicates, the authors split RNA from around 18,000 or 91,000 naive CD8 cells five ways and sequenced four. General study points: Clones above 20 RNA copies held over 97% of effector molecules, under 1% in naive cells. Clone sizes could be underestimated for highly expanded clones when identical TCR molecules share a barcode.

Bulk TCR libraries were made with methods that had been previously described and with listed TCR primers. TCRdb reanalysed the PCR reads using MiXCR and keeps one entry per CDR3 protein. The data contain roughly 10,000 distinct CDR3 sequences, roughly 18% of them singletons. Germline CDR1 and CDR2: SNHLY and FYNNEI. V was clipped by 6 bases and J by 1 base; unmatched bases: 7. This CDR3 is 16 amino acids long. This chain uses TRBV2 with TRBJ2-3, with 10 bases fitting TRBD2. Sequencing input: naive CD8+ T cells from blood, with Jurkat cell RNA spiked in. Subset given: FACS-sorted CD8+CD4-CCR7+CD45RA+ naive T cells. The receptor was derived from a human donor in good health. Some libraries in this study had Jurkat cell RNA spiked in. CDR3 DNA sequence: TGTGCCAGCAGCCGCACCGGGACTAGCGGCACAGATACGCAGTATTTT. This encodes CASSRTGTSGTDTQYF.